Listed below are T cell receptor beta chains from one sample, sequenced in a study of cytomegalovirus exposure and HLA in healthy donors. Clones were read by immunoSEQ multiplex PCR, and TCRdb kept only the in-frame ones, dropping some. Seen in this sample are 56,000 or so clones; the ten most common clones hold about 24%. Sequenced: PBMCs. Every receptor here comes from a man aged 40-49 years in good health and CMV-seropositive. Both conserved end residues are part of each CDR3. The D gene is left open where the match is weak. Size tells how often a clone was seen (once, few, many) or the class of an expanded clone, and some rows leave it out.

j_gene: TRBJ2-1
abundance: NA
v_gene: TRBV29-1
d_gene: TRBD2
CDR3aa: CSVVGGGAVVNEQFF
CDR3nt: TGCAGCGTTGTGGGCGGGGGGGCGGTGGTAAATGAGCAGTTCTTC

j_gene: TRBJ1-6
abundance: NA
v_gene: TRBV29-1
d_gene: TRBD1
CDR3aa: CSVRLGTGNSPLHF
CDR3nt: TGCAGCGTTCGACTCGGGACAGGGAATTCACCCCTCCACTTT

j_gene: TRBJ1-5
abundance: NA
v_gene: TRBV4-1
d_gene: NA
CDR3aa: CASSQGADHSNQPQHF
CDR3nt: TGCGCCAGCAGCCAAGGGGCAGATCATAGCAATCAGCCCCAGCATTTT

j_gene: TRBJ2-1
abundance: NA
v_gene: TRBV15
d_gene: TRBD2
CDR3aa: CATSTPSGNEQFF
CDR3nt: TGTGCCACCAGCACGCCTAGCGGCAATGAGCAGTTCTTC

j_gene: TRBJ2-1
abundance: NA
v_gene: TRBV7-3
d_gene: TRBD1
CDR3aa: CASSPTGALYNEQFF
CDR3nt: TGTGCCAGCAGCCCAACAGGGGCCCTCTACAATGAGCAGTTCTTC

j_gene: TRBJ2-3
abundance: NA
v_gene: TRBV18
d_gene: NA
CDR3aa: CASSPTSRGGSQYF
CDR3nt: TGTGCCAGCTCACCCACGTCCAGGGGAGGGTCGCAGTATTTT

j_gene: TRBJ2-5
abundance: NA
v_gene: TRBV7-9
d_gene: TRBD1
CDR3aa: CASSLAGGLETQYF
CDR3nt: TGTGCCAGCAGCCTCGCAGGGGGCTTGGAGACCCAGTACTTC

j_gene: TRBJ2-7
abundance: NA
v_gene: TRBV19
d_gene: NA
CDR3aa: CASRDGLNSYGQYF
CDR3nt: TGTGCCAGCCGGGACGGACTAAATTCCTACGGGCAGTACTTC

j_gene: TRBJ2-6
abundance: NA
v_gene: TRBV10-3
d_gene: TRBD2
CDR3aa: CAISEAGGGTVSGANVLTF
CDR3nt: TGTGCCATCAGTGAGGCGGGAGGGGGAACGGTCTCTGGGGCCAACGTCCTGACTTTC

j_gene: TRBJ2-1
abundance: NA
v_gene: TRBV6-5
d_gene: NA
CDR3aa: CASSYSAGTYNEQFF
CDR3nt: TGTGCCAGCAGTTACTCTGCGGGGACCTACAATGAGCAGTTCTTC

j_gene: TRBJ2-7
abundance: NA
v_gene: TRBV7-3
d_gene: TRBD2
CDR3aa: CASSNSGLAYEQYF
CDR3nt: TGTGCCAGCAGCAACTCGGGACTAGCCTACGAGCAGTACTTC

j_gene: TRBJ2-1
abundance: NA
v_gene: TRBV9
d_gene: TRBD2
CDR3aa: CASSVLSGGVDEQFF
CDR3nt: TGTGCCAGCAGCGTCTTGAGCGGGGGGGTGGATGAGCAGTTCTTC

j_gene: TRBJ1-6
abundance: NA
v_gene: TRBV1
d_gene: NA
CDR3aa: CTSSQGVNSPIYNSPLHF
CDR3nt: TGCACCAGCAGCCAAGGGGTGAATAGCCCGATCTATAATTCACCCCTCCACTTT

j_gene: TRBJ2-7
abundance: NA
v_gene: TRBV28
d_gene: NA
CDR3aa: CASSLYAGYEQYF
CDR3nt: TGTGCCAGCAGTTTATATGCAGGGTACGAGCAGTACTTC

j_gene: TRBJ2-7
abundance: NA
v_gene: TRBV28
d_gene: TRBD1
CDR3aa: CASSTPGQGYKGSYEQYF
CDR3nt: TGTGCCAGCAGCACACCGGGACAGGGGTACAAGGGATCCTACGAGCAGTACTTC

j_gene: TRBJ1-5
abundance: NA
v_gene: TRBV7-2
d_gene: TRBD1
CDR3aa: CASSSSDRAQPQHF
CDR3nt: TGTGCCAGCAGCTCCTCGGACAGGGCACAGCCCCAGCATTTT

j_gene: TRBJ2-7
abundance: NA
v_gene: TRBV6-5
d_gene: TRBD1
CDR3aa: CASRDRDPYEQYF
CDR3nt: TGTGCCAGCCGGGACAGGGACCCCTACGAGCAGTACTTC

j_gene: TRBJ2-3
abundance: NA
v_gene: TRBV25-1
d_gene: NA
CDR3aa: CASSEYSLTDTQYF
CDR3nt: TGTGCCAGCAGTGAATATAGCCTCACAGATACGCAGTATTTT

j_gene: TRBJ2-2
abundance: NA
v_gene: TRBV6-5
d_gene: TRBD2
CDR3aa: CASSYGAGETGELFF
CDR3nt: TGTGCCAGCAGTTACGGGGCGGGGGAAACCGGGGAGCTGTTTTTT

j_gene: TRBJ1-2
abundance: NA
v_gene: TRBV6-1
d_gene: NA
CDR3aa: CASSESDRPSYGYTF
CDR3nt: TGTGCCAGCAGTGAAAGTGATCGCCCCAGCTATGGCTACACCTTC

j_gene: TRBJ2-3
abundance: NA
v_gene: TRBV5-1
d_gene: NA
CDR3aa: CASSQSRGGTDTQYF
CDR3nt: TGCGCCAGCAGTCAGTCGCGTGGAGGGACAGATACGCAGTATTTT

j_gene: TRBJ2-1
abundance: NA
v_gene: TRBV28
d_gene: NA
CDR3aa: CASSLNEQFF
CDR3nt: TGTGCCAGCAGTCTTAATGAGCAGTTCTTC

j_gene: TRBJ2-7
abundance: NA
v_gene: TRBV30
d_gene: TRBD2
CDR3aa: CAWNPPSGGRYEQYF
CDR3nt: TGTGCCTGGAACCCGCCTAGCGGGGGGCGCTACGAGCAGTACTTC

j_gene: TRBJ2-7
abundance: NA
v_gene: TRBV27
d_gene: NA
CDR3aa: CASSSDISYEQYF
CDR3nt: TGTGCCAGCAGTTCCGACATTTCCTACGAGCAGTACTTC

j_gene: TRBJ1-2
abundance: NA
v_gene: TRBV6-5
d_gene: NA
CDR3aa: CATEGGDSNYGYTF
CDR3nt: TGTGCCACCGAAGGAGGGGATAGTAACTATGGCTACACCTTC

j_gene: TRBJ1-2
abundance: NA
v_gene: TRBV15
d_gene: NA
CDR3aa: CATSRDRRGFVEGYTF
CDR3nt: TGTGCCACCAGCAGAGATAGGCGGGGGTTTGTTGAGGGCTACACCTTC

j_gene: TRBJ1-1
abundance: NA
v_gene: TRBV18
d_gene: TRBD1
CDR3aa: CASSANRGENTEAFF
CDR3nt: TGTGCCAGCTCAGCAAACAGGGGAGAGAACACTGAAGCTTTCTTT

j_gene: TRBJ2-3
abundance: NA
v_gene: TRBV18
d_gene: TRBD2
CDR3aa: CASSPGLADTDTQYF
CDR3nt: TGTGCCAGCTCACCAGGGCTAGCGGACACAGATACGCAGTATTTT

j_gene: TRBJ1-2
abundance: NA
v_gene: TRBV7-8
d_gene: NA
CDR3aa: CASSLDIAGGGYTF
CDR3nt: TGTGCCAGCAGCTTAGATATTGCGGGGGGTGGCTACACCTTC

j_gene: TRBJ2-1
abundance: NA
v_gene: TRBV4-3
d_gene: TRBD2
CDR3aa: CASSQDRLAGGPGEQFF
CDR3nt: TGCGCCAGCAGCCAAGATAGACTAGCGGGGGGGCCGGGTGAGCAGTTCTTC

j_gene: TRBJ2-3
abundance: NA
v_gene: TRBV15
d_gene: NA
CDR3aa: CATSRDQGTQYF
CDR3nt: TGTGCCACCAGCAGAGATCAGGGGACGCAGTATTTT

j_gene: TRBJ2-1
abundance: NA
v_gene: TRBV9
d_gene: TRBD2
CDR3aa: CASSVGLAGAYNEQFF
CDR3nt: TGTGCCAGCAGCGTAGGGCTAGCGGGGGCCTACAATGAGCAGTTCTTC

j_gene: TRBJ2-3
abundance: NA
v_gene: TRBV18
d_gene: NA
CDR3aa: CASSPGQSRADTQYF
CDR3nt: TGTGCCAGCTCACCAGGACAGTCTCGAGCAGATACGCAGTATTTT

j_gene: TRBJ2-5
abundance: NA
v_gene: TRBV7-9
d_gene: NA
CDR3aa: CASTLTGTLAETQYF
CDR3nt: TGTGCCAGCACCCTAACAGGGACCCTGGCGGAGACCCAGTACTTC

j_gene: TRBJ2-7
abundance: NA
v_gene: TRBV29-1
d_gene: NA
CDR3aa: CSVEGDNSYEQYF
CDR3nt: TGCAGCGTTGAAGGTGACAACTCCTACGAGCAGTACTTC

j_gene: TRBJ2-5
abundance: NA
v_gene: TRBV7-9
d_gene: TRBD2
CDR3aa: CASSFLAGGGETQYF
CDR3nt: TGTGCCAGCAGCTTCCTAGCGGGAGGGGGGGAGACCCAGTACTTC

j_gene: TRBJ2-3
abundance: NA
v_gene: TRBV4-1
d_gene: TRBD2
CDR3aa: CASSQEHSGSTDTQYF
CDR3nt: TGCGCCAGCAGCCAAGAACATAGCGGGAGCACAGATACGCAGTATTTT

j_gene: TRBJ1-2
abundance: NA
v_gene: TRBV18
d_gene: TRBD1
CDR3aa: CASSPGQGAGNYGYTF
CDR3nt: TGTGCCAGCTCACCGGGACAGGGGGCTGGGAACTATGGCTACACCTTC

j_gene: TRBJ2-7
abundance: NA
v_gene: TRBV29-1
d_gene: TRBD1
CDR3aa: CSVEKTGDEQYF
CDR3nt: TGCAGCGTTGAAAAGACAGGGGACGAGCAGTACTTC

j_gene: TRBJ2-5
abundance: NA
v_gene: TRBV6-1
d_gene: NA
CDR3aa: CASNPDAQETQYF
CDR3nt: TGTGCCAGCAATCCAGATGCACAAGAGACCCAGTACTTC

j_gene: TRBJ2-5
abundance: NA
v_gene: TRBV27
d_gene: TRBD2
CDR3aa: CASSYDGRGRETQYF
CDR3nt: TGTGCCAGCAGTTATGACGGGAGGGGTCGAGAGACCCAGTACTTC

j_gene: TRBJ2-3
abundance: NA
v_gene: TRBV18
d_gene: TRBD1
CDR3aa: CASSTRTGTAGDTQYF
CDR3nt: TGTGCCAGCTCAACCAGGACAGGGACCGCGGGAGATACGCAGTATTTT

j_gene: TRBJ2-7
abundance: NA
v_gene: TRBV27
d_gene: TRBD1
CDR3aa: CASRSDRGLSYEQYF
CDR3nt: TGTGCCAGCAGATCTGACAGGGGGCTTTCCTACGAGCAGTACTTC

j_gene: TRBJ1-5
abundance: NA
v_gene: TRBV5-1
d_gene: NA
CDR3aa: CASRSVMSNQPQHF
CDR3nt: TGCGCCAGCAGATCGGTCATGAGCAATCAGCCCCAGCATTTT

j_gene: TRBJ2-7
abundance: NA
v_gene: TRBV6-6
d_gene: TRBD2
CDR3aa: CASLPAGGTSGYEQYF
CDR3nt: TGTGCCAGCCTTCCCGCCGGGGGGACTAGCGGTTACGAGCAGTACTTC

j_gene: TRBJ2-1
abundance: medium-sized
v_gene: TRBV10-3
d_gene: TRBD2
CDR3aa: CAISRLSGGNEQFF
CDR3nt: TGTGCCATCAGTCGACTAAGCGGGGGCAATGAGCAGTTCTTC

j_gene: TRBJ2-1
abundance: NA
v_gene: TRBV30
d_gene: NA
CDR3aa: CAWSRGGDNEQFF
CDR3nt: TGTGCCTGGAGTCGAGGAGGGGACAATGAGCAGTTCTTC

j_gene: TRBJ2-2
abundance: NA
v_gene: TRBV10-1
d_gene: NA
CDR3aa: CASSGLRGGVTGELFF
CDR3nt: TGCGCCAGCAGTGGACTTCGAGGGGGGGTCACCGGGGAGCTGTTTTTT

j_gene: TRBJ1-6
abundance: NA
v_gene: TRBV28
d_gene: NA
CDR3aa: CASSFEGVSPLHF
CDR3nt: TGTGCCAGCAGTTTTGAGGGGGTTTCACCCCTCCACTTT